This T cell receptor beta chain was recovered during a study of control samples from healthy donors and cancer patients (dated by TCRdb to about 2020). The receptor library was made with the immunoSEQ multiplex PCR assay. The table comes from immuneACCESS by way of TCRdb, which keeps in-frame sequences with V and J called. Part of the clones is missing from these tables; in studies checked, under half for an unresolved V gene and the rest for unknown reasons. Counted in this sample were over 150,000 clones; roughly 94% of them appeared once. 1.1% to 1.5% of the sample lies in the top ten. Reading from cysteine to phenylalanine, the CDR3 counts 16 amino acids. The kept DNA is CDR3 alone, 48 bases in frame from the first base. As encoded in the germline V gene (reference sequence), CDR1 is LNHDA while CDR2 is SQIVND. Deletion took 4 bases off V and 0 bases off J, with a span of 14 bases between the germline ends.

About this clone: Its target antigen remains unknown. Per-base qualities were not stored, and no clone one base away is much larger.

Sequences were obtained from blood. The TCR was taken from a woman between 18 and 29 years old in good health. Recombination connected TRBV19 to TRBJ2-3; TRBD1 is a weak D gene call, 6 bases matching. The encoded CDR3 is CASSTLGQTSTDTQYF. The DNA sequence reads TGTGCCAGTAGTACCCTTGGACAGACCAGCACAGATACGCAGTATTTT.